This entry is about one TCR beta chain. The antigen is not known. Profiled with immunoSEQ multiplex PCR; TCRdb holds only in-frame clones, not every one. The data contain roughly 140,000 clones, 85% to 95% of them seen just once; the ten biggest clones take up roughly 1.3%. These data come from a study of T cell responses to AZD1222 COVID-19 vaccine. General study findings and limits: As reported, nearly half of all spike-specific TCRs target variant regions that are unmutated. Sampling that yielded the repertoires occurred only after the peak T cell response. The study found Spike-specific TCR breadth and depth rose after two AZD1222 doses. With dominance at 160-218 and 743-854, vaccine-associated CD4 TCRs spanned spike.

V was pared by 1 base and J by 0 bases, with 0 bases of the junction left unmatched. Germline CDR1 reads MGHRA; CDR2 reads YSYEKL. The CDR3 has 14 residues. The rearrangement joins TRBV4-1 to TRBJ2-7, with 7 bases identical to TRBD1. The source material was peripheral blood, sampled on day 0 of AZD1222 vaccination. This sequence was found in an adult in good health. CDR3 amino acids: CASSQGDSSYEQYV. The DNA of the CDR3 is TGCGCCAGCAGCCAAGGGGACAGCTCCTACGAGCAGTACGTC.